This T cell receptor (beta chain) was recovered during a study of a mutant IDH1 vaccine in newly diagnosed glioma. Across the study: Patients got radiotherapy, temozolomide, or both beforehand, and most got both.

Time point specified: baseline, week 1 (first vaccination visit). Indicated treatment: pre-vaccination baseline after standard-of-care therapy. Newly diagnosed WHO grade 3 or 4 IDH1-mutant, ATRX-lost astrocytomas were identified in the donors. The protocol was immunoSEQ multiplex PCR, while the TCRdb copy is restricted to in-frame clones and leaves out a portion. Of approximately 92,000 clones listed, about 83% are singletons. V was pared by 5 bases and J by 4 bases, with 9 bases of the junction left unmatched. Germline CDR1 LNHDA, CDR2 SQIVND (reference sequence). The CDR3 consists of 15 residues. This receptor was taken from a woman between 50 and 59 years old with glioma. The specimen comprised PBMCs, sampled from a glioma patient treated with radiotherapy, temozolomide or both. The chain recombines TRBV19 with TRBJ2-3, with TRBD1 identical over 7 bases. The CDR3 region is CASSGSQGWADTQYF. The DNA for the CDR3 is TGTGCCAGTAGTGGATCACAGGGGTGGGCAGATACGCAGTATTTT.